This T cell receptor (beta chain) was identified during a study of OX40 agonist ivuxolimab in advanced cancers. At the level of the study: Averaging roughly 60 years in age, with a range of about 23 to 90, the cohort was approximately 87% male. Findings and limits, study-wide: There were, on average, more expanded clones in CD8+ T cells than in CD4+.

The repertoire was sequenced with immunoSEQ multiplex PCR; TCRdb's copy has only in-frame clones and lacks some. The repertoire has approximately 50,000 clones, nearly 95% of them found once; the top ten carry 15% to 20%. CDR1 is SQVTM and CDR2 is ANQGSEA in the germline V gene. The ends lost 4 bases at V and 2 bases at J; junction bases unmatched: 4. This CDR3 is built from 13 residues. Notes on this clone: Its antigen is as yet unknown.

The material was CD4+ or CD8+ T cells sorted from blood, obtained in a trial of the OX40 agonist ivuxolimab. The chain couples TRBV29-1 to TRBJ2-7; 8 bases map to TRBD1. The sequence came from an adult with an advanced solid tumor such as melanoma, head and neck, liver or kidney cancer. The CDR3 sequence: CSVAGTGPYEQYF. The CDR3 DNA reads as TGCAGCGTTGCCGGGACAGGTCCCTACGAGCAGTACTTC.